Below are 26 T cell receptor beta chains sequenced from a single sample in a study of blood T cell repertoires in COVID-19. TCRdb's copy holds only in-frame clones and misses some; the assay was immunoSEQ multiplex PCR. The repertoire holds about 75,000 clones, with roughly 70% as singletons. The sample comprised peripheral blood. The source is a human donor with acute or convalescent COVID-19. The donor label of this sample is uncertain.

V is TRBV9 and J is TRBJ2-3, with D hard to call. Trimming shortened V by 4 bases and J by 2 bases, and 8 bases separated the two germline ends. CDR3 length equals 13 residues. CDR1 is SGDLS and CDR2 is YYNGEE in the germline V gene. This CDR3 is CASSITFTDTQYF. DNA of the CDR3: TGTGCCAGCAGCATAACATTCACAGATACGCAGTATTTT.

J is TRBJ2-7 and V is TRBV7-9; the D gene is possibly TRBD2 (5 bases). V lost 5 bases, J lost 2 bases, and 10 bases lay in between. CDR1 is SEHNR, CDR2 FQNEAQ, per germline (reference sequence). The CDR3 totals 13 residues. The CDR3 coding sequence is TGTGCCAGCAGCCCGGAGGTTACCTACGAGCAGTACTTC. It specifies CASSPEVTYEQYF.

The CDR3 nucleotides are TGTGCCAGCACCAATATGGCCGGACAGGGAGAGGATGAAAAACTGTTTTTT. Its protein is CASTNMAGQGEDEKLFF. The V gene is TRBV28, the J gene TRBJ1-4; 8 bases fit TRBD1. With 7 bases clipped from V and 6 bases from J, the junction kept 16 bases outside the gene matches. Germline V CDR1 and CDR2: MDHEN, SYDVKM. The CDR3 extends over 17 amino acids.

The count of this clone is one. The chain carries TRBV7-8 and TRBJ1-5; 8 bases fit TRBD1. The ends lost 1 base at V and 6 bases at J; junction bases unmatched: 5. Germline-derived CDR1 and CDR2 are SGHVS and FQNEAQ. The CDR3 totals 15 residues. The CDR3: CASSLGTGFRQPQHF. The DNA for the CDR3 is TGTGCCAGCAGCTTAGGGACAGGGTTCCGTCAGCCCCAGCATTTT.

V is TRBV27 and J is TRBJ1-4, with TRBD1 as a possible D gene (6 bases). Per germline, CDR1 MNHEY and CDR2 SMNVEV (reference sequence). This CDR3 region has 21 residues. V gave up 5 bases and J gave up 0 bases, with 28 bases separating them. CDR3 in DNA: TGTGCCAGCAGTCCGGGACATATTTTTTTACTCCGTATATCAACTAATGAAAAACTGTTTTTT. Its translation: CASSPGHIFLLRISTNEKLFF.

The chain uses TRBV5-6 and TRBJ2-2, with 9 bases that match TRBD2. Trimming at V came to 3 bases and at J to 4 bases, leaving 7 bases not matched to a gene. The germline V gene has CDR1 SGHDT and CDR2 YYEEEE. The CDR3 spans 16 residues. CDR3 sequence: CASSSLSGRLTGELFF. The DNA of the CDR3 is TGTGCCAGCAGCTCGCTTAGCGGGAGACTCACCGGGGAGCTGTTTTTT.

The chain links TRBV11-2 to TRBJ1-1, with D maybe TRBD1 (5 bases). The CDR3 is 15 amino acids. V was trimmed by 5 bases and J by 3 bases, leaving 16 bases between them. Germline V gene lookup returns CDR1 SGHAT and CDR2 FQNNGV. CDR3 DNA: TGTGCCAGCAGCCCCCAGGGATTTGGATACACTGAAGCTTTCTTT. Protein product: CASSPQGFGYTEAFF.

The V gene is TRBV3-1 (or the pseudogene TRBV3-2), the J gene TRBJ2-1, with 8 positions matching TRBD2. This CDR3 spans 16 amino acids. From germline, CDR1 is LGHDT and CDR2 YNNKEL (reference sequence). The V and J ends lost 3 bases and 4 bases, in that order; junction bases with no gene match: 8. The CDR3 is CASSHQAGEHYNEQFF. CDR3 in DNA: TGTGCCAGCAGCCATCAAGCGGGGGAACATTACAATGAGCAGTTCTTC.

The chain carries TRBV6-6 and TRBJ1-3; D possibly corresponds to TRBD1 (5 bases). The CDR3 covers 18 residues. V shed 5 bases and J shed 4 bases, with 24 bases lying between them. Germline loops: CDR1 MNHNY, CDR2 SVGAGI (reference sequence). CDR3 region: CASSQHPTGGQVGNTIYF. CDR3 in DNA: TGTGCCAGCAGTCAACACCCGACCGGGGGTCAAGTCGGAAACACCATATATTTT.

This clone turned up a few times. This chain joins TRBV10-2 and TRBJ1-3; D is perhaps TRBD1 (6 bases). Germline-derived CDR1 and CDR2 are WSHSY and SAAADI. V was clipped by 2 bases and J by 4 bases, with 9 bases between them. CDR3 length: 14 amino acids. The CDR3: CASSEDRSGNTIYF. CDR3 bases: TGCGCCAGCAGTGAGGACAGGTCCGGAAACACCATATATTTT.

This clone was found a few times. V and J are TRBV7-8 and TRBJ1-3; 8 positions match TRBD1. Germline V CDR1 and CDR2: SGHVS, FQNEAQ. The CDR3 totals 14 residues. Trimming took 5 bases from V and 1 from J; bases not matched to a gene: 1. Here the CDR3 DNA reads TGTGCCAGCAGCCAGGGGGCTTCTGGAAACACCATATATTTT. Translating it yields CASSQGASGNTIYF.

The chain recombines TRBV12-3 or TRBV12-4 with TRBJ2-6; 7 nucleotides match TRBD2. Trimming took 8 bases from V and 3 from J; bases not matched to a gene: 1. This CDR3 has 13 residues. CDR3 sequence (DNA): TGTGCCAGCGGGGGGGATGGGGCCAACGTCCTGACTTTC. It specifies CASGGDGANVLTF.

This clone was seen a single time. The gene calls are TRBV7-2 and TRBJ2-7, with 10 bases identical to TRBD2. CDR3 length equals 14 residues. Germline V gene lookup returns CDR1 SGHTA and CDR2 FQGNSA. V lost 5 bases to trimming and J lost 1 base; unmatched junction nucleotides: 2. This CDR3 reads CASSKGLASYEQYF. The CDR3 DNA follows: TGTGCCAGCAGCAAGGGACTAGCGTCCTACGAGCAGTACTTC.

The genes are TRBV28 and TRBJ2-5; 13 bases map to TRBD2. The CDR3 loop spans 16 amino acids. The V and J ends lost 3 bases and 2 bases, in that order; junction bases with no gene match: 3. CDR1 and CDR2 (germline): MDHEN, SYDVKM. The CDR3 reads CASSFGLAGEQETQYF. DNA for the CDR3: TGTGCCAGCAGTTTCGGACTAGCGGGGGAGCAAGAGACCCAGTACTTC.

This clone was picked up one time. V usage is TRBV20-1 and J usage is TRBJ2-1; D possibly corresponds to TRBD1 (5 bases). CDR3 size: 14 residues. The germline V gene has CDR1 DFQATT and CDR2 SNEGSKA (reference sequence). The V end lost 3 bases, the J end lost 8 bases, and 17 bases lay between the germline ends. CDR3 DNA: TGCAGTGCTAGTTATGGGCAGGGTGACGATGAGCAGTTCTTC. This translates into CSASYGQGDDEQFF.

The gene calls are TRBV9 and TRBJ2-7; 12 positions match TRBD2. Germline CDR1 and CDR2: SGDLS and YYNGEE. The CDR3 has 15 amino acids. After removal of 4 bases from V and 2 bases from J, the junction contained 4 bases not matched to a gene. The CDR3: CASSPTSGGTYEQYF. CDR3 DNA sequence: TGTGCCAGCAGCCCAACTAGCGGGGGGACCTACGAGCAGTACTTC.

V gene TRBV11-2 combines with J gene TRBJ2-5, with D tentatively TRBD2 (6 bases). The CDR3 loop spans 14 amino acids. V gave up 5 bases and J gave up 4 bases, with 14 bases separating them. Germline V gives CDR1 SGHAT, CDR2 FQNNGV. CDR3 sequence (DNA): TGTGCCAGCAGCGCAACGACTAGTAGAGAGACCCAGTACTTC. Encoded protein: CASSATTSRETQYF.

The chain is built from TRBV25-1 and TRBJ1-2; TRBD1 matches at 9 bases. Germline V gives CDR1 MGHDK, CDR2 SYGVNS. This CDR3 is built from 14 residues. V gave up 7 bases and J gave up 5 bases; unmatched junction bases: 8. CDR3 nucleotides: TGTGCCAGCACGGGGGGGACAGGGATATATGGCTACACCTTC. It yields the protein CASTGGTGIYGYTF.

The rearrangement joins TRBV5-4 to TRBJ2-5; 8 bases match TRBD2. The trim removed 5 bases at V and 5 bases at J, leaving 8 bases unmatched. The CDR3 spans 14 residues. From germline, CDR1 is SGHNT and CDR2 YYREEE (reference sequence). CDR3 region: CASSAAGAAETQYF. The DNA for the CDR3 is TGTGCCAGCAGTGCAGCGGGGGCGGCGGAGACCCAGTACTTC.

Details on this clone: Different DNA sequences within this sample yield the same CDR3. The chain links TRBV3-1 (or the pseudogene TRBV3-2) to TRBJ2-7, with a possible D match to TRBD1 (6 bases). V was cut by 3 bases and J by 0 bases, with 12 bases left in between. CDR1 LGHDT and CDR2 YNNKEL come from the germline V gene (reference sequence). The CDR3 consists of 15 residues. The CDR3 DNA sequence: TGTGCCAGCAGCCAGGGGGACATAGCCTCCTACGAGCAGTACTTC. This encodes CASSQGDIASYEQYF.

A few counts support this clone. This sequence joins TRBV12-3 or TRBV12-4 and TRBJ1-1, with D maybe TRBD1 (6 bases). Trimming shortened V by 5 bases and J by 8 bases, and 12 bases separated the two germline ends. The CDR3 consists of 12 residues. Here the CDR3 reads CASSGGQTEAFF. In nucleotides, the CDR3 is TGTGCCAGCAGTGGAGGACAGACAGAAGCTTTCTTT.

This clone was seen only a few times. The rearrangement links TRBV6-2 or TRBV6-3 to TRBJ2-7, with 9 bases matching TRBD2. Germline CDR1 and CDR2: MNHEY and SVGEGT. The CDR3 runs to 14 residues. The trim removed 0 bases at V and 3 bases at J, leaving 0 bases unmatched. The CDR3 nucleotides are TGTGCCAGCAGTTACTCGACTAGCGGCTACGAGCAGTACTTC. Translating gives CASSYSTSGYEQYF.

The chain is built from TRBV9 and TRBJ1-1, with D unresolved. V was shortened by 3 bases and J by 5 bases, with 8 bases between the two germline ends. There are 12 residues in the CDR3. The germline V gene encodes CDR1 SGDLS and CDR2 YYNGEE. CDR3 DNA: TGTGCCAGCAGCGGCGACGGGACTGAAGCTTTCTTT. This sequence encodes CASSGDGTEAFF.

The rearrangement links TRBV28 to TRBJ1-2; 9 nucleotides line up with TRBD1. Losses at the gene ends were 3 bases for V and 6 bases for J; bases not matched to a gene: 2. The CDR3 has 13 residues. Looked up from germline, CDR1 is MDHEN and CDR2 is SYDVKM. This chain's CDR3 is CASSLGQGDGYTF. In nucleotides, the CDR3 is TGTGCCAGCAGTTTGGGACAGGGTGATGGCTACACCTTC.

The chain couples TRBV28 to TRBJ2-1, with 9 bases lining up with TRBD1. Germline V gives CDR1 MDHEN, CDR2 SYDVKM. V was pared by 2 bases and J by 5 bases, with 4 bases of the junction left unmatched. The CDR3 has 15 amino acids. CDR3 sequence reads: CASSLLQGAHNEQFF. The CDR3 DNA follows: TGTGCCAGCAGTTTACTACAGGGGGCCCACAATGAGCAGTTCTTC. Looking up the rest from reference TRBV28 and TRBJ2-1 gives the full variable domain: DVKVTQSSRYLVKRTGEKVFLECVQDMDHENMFWYRQDPGLGLRLIYFSYDVKMKEKGDIPEGYSVSREKKERFSLILESASTNQTSMYLCASSLLQGAHNEQFFGPGTRLTVL.

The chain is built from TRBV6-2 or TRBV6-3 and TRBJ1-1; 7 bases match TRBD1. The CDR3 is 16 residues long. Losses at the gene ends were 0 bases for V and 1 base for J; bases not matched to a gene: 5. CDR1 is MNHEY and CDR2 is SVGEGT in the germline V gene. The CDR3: CASSYSRTGENTEAFF. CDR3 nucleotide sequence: TGTGCCAGCAGTTACTCGAGGACAGGCGAGAACACTGAAGCTTTCTTT.